This T cell receptor (beta chain) was profiled in a study of identical twins. Notes on the study in general: The study found excess low generation probability among twin-shared out-of-frame alpha sequences.

This clonotype was counted a few times. Its antigen is not identified. The germline CDR1 and CDR2 sequences are MDHEN and SYDVKM. The germline V and J ends were trimmed by 5 bases and 0 bases, with 10 bases remaining between them. The CDR3 totals 14 residues. MiXCR, run by TCRdb on the 5' RACE reads, gives a single entry per CDR3 protein. The sample lists hundreds of thousands of distinct CDR3 sequences; 6% to 8.5% were seen once. These same data were also listed under a study on yellow fever vaccine responses in identical twins. Per that study: As reported, the vaccine T cell response of twins seemed partly convergent and partly personalized.

The chain has TRBV28 and TRBJ1-1, with no clear D. This clonotype originated in a woman between 18 and 30 years old in good health. Specimen: CD8+ T cells sorted from blood. CDR3 coding DNA: TGTGCCAGCAGTGTGGTCGCCGTGAACACTGAAGCTTTCTTT. Protein: CASSVVAVNTEAFF.